These T cell receptor beta chains were read from a single sample in a study of Ad26.COV2.S vaccination and SARS-CoV-2 variants. Method: immunoSEQ multiplex PCR; TCRdb's copy keeps in-frame clones and lacks some. The repertoire has a few hundred thousand clones, around four fifths of them found once; the top ten carry approximately 7.8%. Specimen: peripheral blood, collected in a trial of Ad26.COV2.S vaccine versus placebo. These receptors originate from a person between 18 and 59 years old who received the Ad26.COV2.S COVID-19 vaccine or a placebo. Both conserved end residues are part of each CDR3. D genes are given only for firm matches. A row's size may be missing; if present it is once, few, many or a size class.

-	TRBV19	once	TRBJ1-5	TGTGCCAGTAGCACCCCCGGGTTCGGCAATCAGCCCCAGCATTTT	CASSTPGFGNQPQHF
-	TRBV7-2	-	TRBJ1-2	TGTGCCAGCAGCTTCAACTTTATTGGGGGGCGAGGTGGCTACACCTTC	CASSFNFIGGRGGYTF
-	TRBV2	-	TRBJ2-2	TGTGCCCGCGGGGGTAGGGGGGTAGCCGGGGAGCTGTTTTTT	CARGGRGVAGELFF
-	TRBV6-5	-	TRBJ1-1	TGTGCCAGCAACCCTCCGGCCGGTTCTAGCACTGAAGCTTTCTTT	CASNPPAGSSTEAFF
-	TRBV7-9	-	TRBJ2-7	TGTGCCAGCAGCTTTCAGGTATCCGACGAGCAGTACTTC	CASSFQVSDEQYF
-	TRBV30	once	TRBJ2-1	TGTGCCTGGACTTCCGACGCGGGTCCTTACAATGAGCAGTTCTTC	CAWTSDAGPYNEQFF
-	TRBV21-1	once	TRBJ2-1	TGTGCCAGCGGGGGTAACAGGGGGCCCTACAATGAGCAGTTCTTC	CASGGNRGPYNEQFF
-	TRBV5-5	once	TRBJ2-3	TGTGCCAGCAGCAAAAGGGCCTCTAGCACAGATACGCAGTATTTT	CASSKRASSTDTQYF
-	TRBV11-2	-	TRBJ2-1	TGTGCCAGCAGTCGGACCGCCTCGCCGTACAATGAGCAGTTCTTC	CASSRTASPYNEQFF
TRBD2	TRBV11-2	-	TRBJ2-3	TGTGCCAGCAGCGAGTACGGGACTACCTACACAGATACGCAGTATTTT	CASSEYGTTYTDTQYF
-	TRBV6-2/TRBV6-3	-	TRBJ1-1	TGTGCCAGCACCCCGAGGGGCAGACTGAACACTGAAGCTTTCTTT	CASTPRGRLNTEAFF
-	TRBV5-4	-	TRBJ2-7	TGTGCCAGCAGCAAAATGGGGCGGGGCGCATCGGGGTCCTACGAGCAGTACTTC	CASSKMGRGASGSYEQYF
TRBD1	TRBV6-5	once	TRBJ2-4	TGTGCCAGCAGGAGGGGGCTCCAAAACATTCAGTACTTC	CASRRGLQNIQYF
TRBD1	TRBV11-1	-	TRBJ2-2	TGTGCCAGCACTCCCTTGCCGGGACAGGGGGCTAGGGAGCTGTTTTTT	CASTPLPGQGARELFF
-	TRBV6-5	-	TRBJ1-1	TGTGCCAGCAGTCAACAGGTGAACACTGAAGCTTTCTTT	CASSQQVNTEAFF
-	TRBV4-3	-	TRBJ1-3	TGCGCCAGCAGCCAAGGGTCGAACTCTGGAAACACCATATATTTT	CASSQGSNSGNTIYF
TRBD2	TRBV27	-	TRBJ2-3	TGTGCCAGCAGTTTGTTAGCGGGGAGGAAGTATTTT	CASSLLAGRKYF
TRBD2	TRBV15	-	TRBJ2-7	TGTGCCACCACCAGCGGGGCCTCCTACGAGCAGTACTTC	CATTSGASYEQYF
-	TRBV5-1	once	TRBJ2-3	TGCGCCAGCAGCTTAGGAGGGGGGAACACAGATACGCAGTATTTT	CASSLGGGNTDTQYF
TRBD1	TRBV11-2	-	TRBJ2-3	TGTGCCAGCAGCTTGAGATGGGACAGGGACCTCACAGATACGCAGTATTTT	CASSLRWDRDLTDTQYF
TRBD2	TRBV9	-	TRBJ2-7	TGTGCCAGCAGCGTAGCCGCGGGGGCCTACGAGCAGTACTTC	CASSVAAGAYEQYF
-	TRBV5-4	-	TRBJ2-2	TGTGCCAGCAGGTGGTGGGTCACCGGGGAGCTGTTTTTT	CASRWWVTGELFF
-	TRBV12-3/TRBV12-4	-	TRBJ2-1	TGTGCCAGCAAAATTGGGGGGACTAATGAGCAGTTCTTC	CASKIGGTNEQFF
TRBD1	TRBV2	-	TRBJ2-7	TGTGCCAGCAATCAGGGGGCAGGCGAGCAGTACTTC	CASNQGAGEQYF
-	TRBV6-5	-	TRBJ1-2	TGTGCCAGCAGTTGGCCTACCGGGACGGGGATATATGGCTACACCTTC	CASSWPTGTGIYGYTF
TRBD1	TRBV5-1	-	TRBJ1-3	TGCGCCAGCAGCTTCTCCGGGACAGGCGACTCTGGAAACACCATATATTTT	CASSFSGTGDSGNTIYF
-	TRBV6-2/TRBV6-3	-	TRBJ2-7	TGTGCCAGCAGCCGCGGGGTACATTACGAGCAGTACTTC	CASSRGVHYEQYF
TRBD1	TRBV3-1/TRBV3-2	once	TRBJ2-1	TGTGCCAGCAGCCAAGCACACAGGGGTCGGTTGGATGAGCAGTTCTTC	CASSQAHRGRLDEQFF
-	TRBV24-1	few	TRBJ2-4	TGTGCCACCAGTGATACAGGGAGGCGCATTCAGTACTTC	CATSDTGRRIQYF
TRBD2	TRBV15	-	TRBJ2-5	TGTGCCACCAGCAGATTTCGTGGACTAGAAGGTTCGGGGACCCAGTACTTC	CATSRFRGLEGSGTQYF
-	TRBV2	-	TRBJ1-4	TGTGCCAGCAGTGGGACGGATAGTATGAAAAAACTGTTTTTT	CASSGTDSMKKLFF
-	TRBV18	-	TRBJ2-3	TGTGCCAGCTCACCCTCTAGCGACCCCCGAGATACGCAGTATTTT	CASSPSSDPRDTQYF
-	TRBV19	-	TRBJ1-2	TGTGCCAGTATGCAAGGAGGGCTTGGCTACACCTTC	CASMQGGLGYTF
-	TRBV5-5	-	TRBJ2-7	TGTGCCAGCAGCCCCATTTTTGTGCACGAGCAGTACTTC	CASSPIFVHEQYF
-	TRBV4-3	few	TRBJ1-2	TGCGCCAGCAGCCAAGATAGGGGCAGGGAAGGGGGCTACACCTTC	CASSQDRGREGGYTF
-	TRBV19	many	TRBJ1-6	TGTGCCAGTAGGGTGGTGGATAATTCACCCCTCCACTTT	CASRVVDNSPLHF
TRBD1	TRBV5-4	-	TRBJ2-7	TGTGCCAGCAGCGCCACAGGGGCCCACGAGCAGTACTTC	CASSATGAHEQYF
-	TRBV6-6	-	TRBJ1-5	TGTGCCAGCAGTAGGGAGGGAGTCACTCAGCCCCAGCATTTT	CASSREGVTQPQHF
-	TRBV6-5	-	TRBJ1-1	TGTGCCAGCAGTTACGAGGGGGGGGCTGAAGCTTTCTTT	CASSYEGGAEAFF
-	TRBV11-2	-	TRBJ2-5	TGTGCCAGCGCCTGGAAAATCCAAGAGACCCAGTACTTC	CASAWKIQETQYF
TRBD1	TRBV7-3	-	TRBJ2-2	TGTGCCAGCAGCTTGGGGAGAGGACAGGGTTTGGTCGGGGAGCTGTTTTTT	CASSLGRGQGLVGELFF